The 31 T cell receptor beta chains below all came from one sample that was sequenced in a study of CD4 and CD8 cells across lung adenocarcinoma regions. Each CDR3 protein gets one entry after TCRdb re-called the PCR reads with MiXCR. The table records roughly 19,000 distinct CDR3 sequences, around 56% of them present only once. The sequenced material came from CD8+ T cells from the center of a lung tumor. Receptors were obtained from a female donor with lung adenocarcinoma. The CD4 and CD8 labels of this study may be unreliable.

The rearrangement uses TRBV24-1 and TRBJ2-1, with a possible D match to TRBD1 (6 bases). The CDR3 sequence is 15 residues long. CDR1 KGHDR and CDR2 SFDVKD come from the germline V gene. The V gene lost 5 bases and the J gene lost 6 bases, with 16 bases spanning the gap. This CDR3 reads CATSVGSTGSNEQFF. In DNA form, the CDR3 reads TGTGCCACCAGTGTAGGGAGTACAGGGTCCAATGAGCAGTTCTTC.

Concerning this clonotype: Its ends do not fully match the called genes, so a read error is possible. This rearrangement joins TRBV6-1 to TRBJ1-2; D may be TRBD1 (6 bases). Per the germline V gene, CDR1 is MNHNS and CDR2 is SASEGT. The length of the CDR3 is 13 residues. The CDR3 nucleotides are TGTGCCAGCAGTGAAGGGACAGTGTCTGACTCCACCTTT. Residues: CASSEGTVSDSTF.

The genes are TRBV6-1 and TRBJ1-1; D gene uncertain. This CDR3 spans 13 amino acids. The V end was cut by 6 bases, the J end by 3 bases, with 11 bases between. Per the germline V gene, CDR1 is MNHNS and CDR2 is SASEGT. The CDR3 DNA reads TGTGCCAGCAGGGTTTCGATCTACACTGAAGCTTTCTTT. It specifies CASRVSIYTEAFF.

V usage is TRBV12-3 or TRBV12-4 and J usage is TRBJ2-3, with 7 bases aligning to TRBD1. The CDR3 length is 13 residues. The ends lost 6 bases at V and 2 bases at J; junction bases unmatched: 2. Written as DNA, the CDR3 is TGTGCCAGCAGGGGGACAGTCACAGATACGCAGTATTTT. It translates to CASRGTVTDTQYF.

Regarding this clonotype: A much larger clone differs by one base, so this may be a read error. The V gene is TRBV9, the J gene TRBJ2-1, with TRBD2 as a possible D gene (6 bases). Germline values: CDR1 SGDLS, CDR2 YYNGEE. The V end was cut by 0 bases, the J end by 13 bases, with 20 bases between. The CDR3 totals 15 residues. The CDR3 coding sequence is TGTGCCAGCAGCGTAGGGGCTAGCGATCAAGAGACCCAGTTCTTC. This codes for CASSVGASDQETQFF.

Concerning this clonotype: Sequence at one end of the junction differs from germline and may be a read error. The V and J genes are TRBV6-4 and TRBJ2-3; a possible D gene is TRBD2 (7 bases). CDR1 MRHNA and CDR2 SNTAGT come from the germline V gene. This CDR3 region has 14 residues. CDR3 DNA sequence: TGTGCCAGCAGGGGGGGGGGGGCCACAGACACGCAGTACTTT. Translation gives CASRGGGATDTQYF.

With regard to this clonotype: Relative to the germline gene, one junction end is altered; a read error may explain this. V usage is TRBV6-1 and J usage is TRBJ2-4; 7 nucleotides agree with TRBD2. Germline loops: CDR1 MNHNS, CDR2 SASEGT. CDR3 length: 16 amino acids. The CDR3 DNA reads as TGTGCGAGCAGTGAAGCGGGGCTGGGAGCCCAAAATACGCAGTACTTC. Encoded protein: CASSEAGLGAQNTQYF.

In DNA form, the CDR3 reads TGTGCCAGCAGCTTAGATCCGGTTTTTGGCTACACCTTC. It specifies CASSLDPVFGYTF. This sequence joins TRBV7-2 and TRBJ1-2, with unresolved D. V was trimmed by 1 base and J by 7 bases, leaving 10 bases between them. The germline CDR1 and CDR2 sequences are SGHTA and FQGNSA. CDR3 length equals 13 residues.

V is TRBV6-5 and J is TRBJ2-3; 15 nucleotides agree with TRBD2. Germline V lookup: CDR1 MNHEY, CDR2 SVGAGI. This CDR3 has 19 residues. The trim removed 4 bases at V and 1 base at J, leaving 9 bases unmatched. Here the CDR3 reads CASSSTGLAGGRRTDTQYF. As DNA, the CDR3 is TGTGCCAGCAGTTCCACCGGACTAGCGGGGGGGCGACGCACAGATACGCAGTATTTT.

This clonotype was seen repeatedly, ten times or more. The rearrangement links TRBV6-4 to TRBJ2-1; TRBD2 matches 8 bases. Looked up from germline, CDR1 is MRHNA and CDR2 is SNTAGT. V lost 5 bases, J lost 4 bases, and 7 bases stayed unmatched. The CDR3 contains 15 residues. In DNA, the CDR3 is TGTGCCAGCAGTCCTATAGCGGGACTTTACAATGAGCAGTTCTTC. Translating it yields CASSPIAGLYNEQFF.

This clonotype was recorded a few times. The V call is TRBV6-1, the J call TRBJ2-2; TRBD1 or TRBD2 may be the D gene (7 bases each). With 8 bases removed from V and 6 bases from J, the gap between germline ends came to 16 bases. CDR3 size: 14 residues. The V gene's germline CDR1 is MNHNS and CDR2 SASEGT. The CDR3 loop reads CASQGGRFSGELFF. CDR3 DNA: TGTGCCAGCCAGGGGGGGCGATTTTCCGGGGAGCTGTTTTTT.

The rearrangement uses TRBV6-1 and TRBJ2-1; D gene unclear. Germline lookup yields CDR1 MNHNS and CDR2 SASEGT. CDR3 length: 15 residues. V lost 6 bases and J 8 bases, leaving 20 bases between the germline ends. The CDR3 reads CASSLSSAKTDEQFF. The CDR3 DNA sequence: TGTGCCAGCAGCTTGTCCAGCGCGAAAACCGATGAGCAGTTCTTC.

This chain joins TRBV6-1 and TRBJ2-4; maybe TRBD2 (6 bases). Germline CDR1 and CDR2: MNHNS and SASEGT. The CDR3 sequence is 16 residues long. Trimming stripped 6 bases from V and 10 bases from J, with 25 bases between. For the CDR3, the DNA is TGTGCCAGCAGGGAGGAGGGGTGGGATGACCAAGAGATTCAGTACTTC. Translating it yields CASREEGWDDQEIQYF.

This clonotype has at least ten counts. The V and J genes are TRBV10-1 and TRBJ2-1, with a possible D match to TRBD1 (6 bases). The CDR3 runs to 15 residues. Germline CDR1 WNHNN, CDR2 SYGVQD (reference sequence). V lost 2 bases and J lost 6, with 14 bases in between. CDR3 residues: CASSEQGGTGNEQFF. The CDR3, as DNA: TGCGCCAGCAGTGAGCAAGGGGGTACTGGCAATGAGCAGTTCTTC.

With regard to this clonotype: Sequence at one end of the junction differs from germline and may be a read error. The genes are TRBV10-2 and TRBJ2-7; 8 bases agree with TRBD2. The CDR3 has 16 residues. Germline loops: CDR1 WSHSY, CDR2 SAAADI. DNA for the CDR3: TGCGCCAGCAGAGTAGCGGGATCCCCGTGCTCCTACGAGCTGTACTTC. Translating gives CASRVAGSPCSYELYF.

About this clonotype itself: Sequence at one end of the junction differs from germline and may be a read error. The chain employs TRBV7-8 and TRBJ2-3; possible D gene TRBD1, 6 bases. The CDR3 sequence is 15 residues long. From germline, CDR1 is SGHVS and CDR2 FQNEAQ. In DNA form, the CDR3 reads TGTGCCAGCAGCTTAATGCTGGGGGCCACAAACATGCAGTACTTT. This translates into CASSLMLGATNMQYF.

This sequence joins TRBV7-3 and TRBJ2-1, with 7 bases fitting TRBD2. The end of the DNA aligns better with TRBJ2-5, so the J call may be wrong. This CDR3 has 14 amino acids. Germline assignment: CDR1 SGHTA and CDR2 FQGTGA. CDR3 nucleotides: TGTGCCAGCAGCTTAAACGGGGGGCAAGAGACCCAGTACTTC. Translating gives CASSLNGGQETQYF.

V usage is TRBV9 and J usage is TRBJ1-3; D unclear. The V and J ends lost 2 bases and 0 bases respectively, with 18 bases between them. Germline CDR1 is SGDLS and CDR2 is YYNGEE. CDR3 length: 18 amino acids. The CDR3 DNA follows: TGTGCCAGCAGCGTCACCCCTTCGGACGGGAACTCTGGAAACACCATATATTTT. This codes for CASSVTPSDGNSGNTIYF.

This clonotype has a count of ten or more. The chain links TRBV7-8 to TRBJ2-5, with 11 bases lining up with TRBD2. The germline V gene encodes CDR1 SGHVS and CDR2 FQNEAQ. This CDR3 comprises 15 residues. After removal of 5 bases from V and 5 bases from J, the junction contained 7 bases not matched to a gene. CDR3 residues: CASSPTSGAGETQYF. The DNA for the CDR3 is TGTGCCAGCAGCCCGACTAGCGGGGCGGGGGAGACCCAGTACTTC.

CDR3 sequence: CASSQDLRGRTDTQYF. CDR3 sequence (DNA): TGTGCCAGCAGCCAAGATCTGCGCGGGAGGACAGATACGCAGTATTTT. V gene TRBV14 combines with J gene TRBJ2-3; 8 nucleotides line up with TRBD2. Germline V CDR1 and CDR2: SGHDN, FVKESK. The CDR3 loop spans 16 amino acids. J was trimmed by 3 bases and V by 0 bases; bases with no gene match: 5.

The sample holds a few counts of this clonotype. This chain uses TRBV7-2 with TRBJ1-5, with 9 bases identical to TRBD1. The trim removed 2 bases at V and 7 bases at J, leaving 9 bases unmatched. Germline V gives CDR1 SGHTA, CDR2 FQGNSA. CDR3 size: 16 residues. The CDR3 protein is CASSLKGGQGAQPQHF. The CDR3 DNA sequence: TGTGCCAGCAGCTTAAAGGGGGGACAGGGTGCCCAGCCCCAGCATTTT.

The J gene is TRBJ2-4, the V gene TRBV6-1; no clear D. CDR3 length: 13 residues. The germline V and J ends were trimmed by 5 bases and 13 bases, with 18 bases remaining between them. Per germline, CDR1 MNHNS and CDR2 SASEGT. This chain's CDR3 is CASSTQSEDTQYF. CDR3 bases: TGTGCCAGCAGTACCCAATCGGAAGATACGCAGTACTTC.

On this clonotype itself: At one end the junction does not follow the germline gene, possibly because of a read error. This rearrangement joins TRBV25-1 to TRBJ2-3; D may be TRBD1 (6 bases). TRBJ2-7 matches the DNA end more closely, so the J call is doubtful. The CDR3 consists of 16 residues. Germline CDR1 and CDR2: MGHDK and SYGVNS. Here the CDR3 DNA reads TGTGCCAGCCGTGAATGGGGGCCTTCTGGCACAGATACGCAGTACTTC. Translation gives CASREWGPSGTDTQYF.

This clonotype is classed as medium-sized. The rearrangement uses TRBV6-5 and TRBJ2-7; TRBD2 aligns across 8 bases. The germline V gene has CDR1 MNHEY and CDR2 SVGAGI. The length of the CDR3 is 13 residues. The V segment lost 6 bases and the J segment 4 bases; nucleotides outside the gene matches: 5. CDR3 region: CASSGTRRYEQYF. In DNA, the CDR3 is TGTGCCAGCAGCGGGACTAGGAGGTACGAGCAGTACTTC.

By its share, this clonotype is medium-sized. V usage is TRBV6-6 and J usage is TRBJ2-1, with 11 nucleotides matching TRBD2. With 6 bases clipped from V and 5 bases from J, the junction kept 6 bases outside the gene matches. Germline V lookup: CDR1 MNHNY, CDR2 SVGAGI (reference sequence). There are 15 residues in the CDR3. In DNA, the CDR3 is TGTGCCAGCAGACAACTAGCGGGGGCCAACAATGAGCAGTTCTTC. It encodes CASRQLAGANNEQFF.

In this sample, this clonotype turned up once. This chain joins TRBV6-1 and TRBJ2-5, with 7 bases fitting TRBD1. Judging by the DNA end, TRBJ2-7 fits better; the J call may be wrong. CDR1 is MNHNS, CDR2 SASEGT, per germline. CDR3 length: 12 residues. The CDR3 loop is CASRTGVGEQYF. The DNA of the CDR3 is TGTGCCAGCCGAACAGGGGTCGGCGAGCAGTACTTC.

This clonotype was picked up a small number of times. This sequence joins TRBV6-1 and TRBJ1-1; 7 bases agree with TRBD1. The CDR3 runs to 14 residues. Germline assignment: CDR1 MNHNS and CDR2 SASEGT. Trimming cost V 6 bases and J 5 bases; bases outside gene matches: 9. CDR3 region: CASRLTGLGTEAFF. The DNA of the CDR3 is TGTGCCAGCAGACTGACAGGGTTGGGGACTGAAGCTTTCTTT.

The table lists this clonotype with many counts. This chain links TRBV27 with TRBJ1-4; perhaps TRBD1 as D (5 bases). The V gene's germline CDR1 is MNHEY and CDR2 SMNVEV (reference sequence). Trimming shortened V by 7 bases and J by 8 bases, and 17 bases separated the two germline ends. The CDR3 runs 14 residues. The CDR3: CASKAGLKMEKLFF. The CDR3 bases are TGTGCCAGCAAGGCGGGACTGAAAATGGAAAAACTGTTTTTT.

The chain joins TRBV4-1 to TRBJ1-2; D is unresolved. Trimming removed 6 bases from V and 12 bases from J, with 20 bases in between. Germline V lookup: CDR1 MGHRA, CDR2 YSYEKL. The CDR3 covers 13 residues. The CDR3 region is CASSRSFTQGHTF. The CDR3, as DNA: TGCGCCAGCAGTCGGTCTTTTACTCAAGGCCACACCTTC.

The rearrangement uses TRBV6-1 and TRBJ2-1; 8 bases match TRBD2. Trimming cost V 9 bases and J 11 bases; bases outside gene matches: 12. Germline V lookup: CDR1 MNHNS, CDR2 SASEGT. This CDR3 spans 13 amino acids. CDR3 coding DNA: TGTGCCAGTGTTTCGGGGGGGGAAAACCAGCAGTTCTTC. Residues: CASVSGGENQQFF.

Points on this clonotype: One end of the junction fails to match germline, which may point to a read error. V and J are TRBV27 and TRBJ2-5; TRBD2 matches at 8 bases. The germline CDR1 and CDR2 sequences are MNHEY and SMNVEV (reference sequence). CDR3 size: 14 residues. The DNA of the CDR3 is TGTGCGGGCAGCGGGGGCCCGGACCAACAGACCCAGTACTTC. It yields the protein CAGSGGPDQQTQYF.